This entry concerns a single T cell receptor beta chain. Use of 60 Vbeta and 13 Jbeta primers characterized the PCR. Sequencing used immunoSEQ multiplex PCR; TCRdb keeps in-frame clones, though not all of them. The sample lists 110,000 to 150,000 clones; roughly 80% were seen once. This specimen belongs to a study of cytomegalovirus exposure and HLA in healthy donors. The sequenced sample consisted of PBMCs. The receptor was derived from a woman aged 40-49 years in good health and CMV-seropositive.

The DNA of the CDR3 is TGTGCCAGTAGTCCGCGGCCTTCTTCAAATCAGCCCCAGCATTTT. Translated: CASSPRPSSNQPQHF. The V and J genes are TRBV19 and TRBJ1-5; D unclear. The CDR3 extends over 15 amino acids. Trimming shortened V by 5 bases and J by 4 bases, and 15 bases separated the two germline ends. The germline V gene has CDR1 LNHDA and CDR2 SQIVND (reference sequence).